Described below is a single TCR beta chain sequence and its context. The antigen this receptor binds is unknown. No base quality information exists; no much larger clone differs at one position. Libraries were built with RT-PCR. TCRdb records Illumina HiSeq 2500 as the sequencer. TCRdb reprocessed the public reads (quality trimming at Q25 with fastp, clone calling with MiXCR) and kept in-frame beta chains. Duplicate CDR3 protein sequences are folded into a single record with the most common DNA and genes. For this sample there are around 600,000 distinct CDR3 sequences; roughly 10% appear just once. The ten biggest clones cover roughly 11% of the sample. The data derive from a study of response to subunit inactivated influenza vaccine (dated by TCRdb to 2017 to 2018). For the wider study: Deep quantitative profiling of the T cell receptor repertoire was used in the study to follow responses to a trivalent subunit inactivated influenza vaccine. The paper as a whole reports these results and caveats: The authors suggested that each seasonal influenza vaccination may recruit only a limited number of new T cells.

Measured from the cysteine to the phenylalanine, the CDR3 is 14 residues long. Only the CDR3 portion is preserved as DNA: 42 bases, with reading frame beginning at the first base. Relative to germline, V is 3 bases shorter and J is 9 bases shorter, with 15 bases between their ends. Sequences MNHEY (CDR1) and SMNVEV (CDR2) are obtained from the germline V gene (reference sequence). The sample was also reused in another study, on T cells expressing NK-cell markers. From that second study: TCR beta cDNA libraries were made by 5'RACE template switching that added a universal primer site and unique molecular identifiers. Fewer than ten donors provided sorted CD3+CD56+NKG2C+, CD3+CD56+NKG2C- and CD3+CD56-NKG2C+ T-cell subsets, whose TCR beta-chain repertoires were profiled. Seven of the eight sequenced donors were HCMV-seropositive and one was HCMV-seronegative. To restrict sorting to alphabetaTCR-expressing T cells, an anti-gammadeltaTCR antibody was added in several experiments. In a handful of donors, the dominant CD3+CD56+NKG2C+ clonotypes were among the top 10 CD8+ clonotypes and accounted for about 1.0-7.0% of CD8+ T cells. Those dominant clonotypes were again the most abundant among CD3+CD56-NKG2C+ cells in a few donors, at about 25-60.1%. Whether the expanded NKG2C-expressing T cell clones were specific for HCMV antigens remained unclear. All eight donors whose samples were sequenced were randomly selected healthy volunteers, three of them men and five women. HCMV serostatus was determined by detecting HCMV-specific IgG in serum with a commercial ELISA kit. Peripheral blood mononuclear cells were isolated from blood by Ficoll density gradient centrifugation. For several donors, bulk peripheral blood T-cell repertoires were additionally sequenced from unsorted PBMC. cDNA synthesis was primed from the TCR beta constant segment, followed by two successive PCR amplification steps. Illumina HiSeq 2000/2500, MiSeq or NextSeq was used to sequence libraries as 2 x 150 bp reads. MIGEC was used to demultiplex reads and group reads by UMI, and MiTCR was used to assemble and quantify clonotypes. Only TCR cDNA sequences supported by at least two reads were kept to exclude erroneous sequences. Downstream repertoire analysis used the tcR package, and clonotypes were matched across fractions by CDR3 nucleotide sequence plus V segment. VDJmatch was used to annotate antigen specificity against VDJdb, with one amino acid substitution allowed in CDR3.

The chain was built from TRBV27 and TRBJ2-1; TRBD1 is perhaps the D gene, given 5 matching bases. This receptor was taken from a man in his fifties who received an inactivated influenza vaccine. Donor details come from another sample of the same person, matched by shared clones. Material: PBMCs from blood, obtained on the day of vaccination. The CDR3 protein is CASSLSGPITEQFF. The DNA is TGTGCCAGCAGTTTGTCAGGGCCGATTACTGAGCAGTTCTTC.